This T cell receptor (beta chain) was captured by sequencing in a study of T cells in Graves' hyperthyroidism and ophthalmopathy. Newly diagnosed patients aged 18 to 65 had hyperthyroidism of under 2 months' duration. Criteria for exclusion of patients were uncontrolled infection, other autoimmune disease, pregnancy or lactation. Used for diagnoses were clinical symptoms, serum thyroxine and TRAb, thyroid ultrasound and orbital computed tomography. Amplification of TCR beta CDR3 regions was performed using RNA transcripts as template. With the HTBI primer set, the TCR CDR3 went through a first round of RT-PCR. Using its own MiXCR run on the multiplex PCR reads, TCRdb lists one record per CDR3 protein. This table holds hundreds of thousands of distinct CDR3 sequences, approximately 19% found once. The sequence was obtained from a woman in her forties or fifties with Graves' hyperthyroidism that later progressed to Graves' ophthalmopathy. The sequenced sample consisted of blood.

The CDR3 bases are TGTGCCAGCTCAACAACAAACTCCTACGAGCAGTACTTC. This gives the protein CASSTTNSYEQYF. The chain couples TRBV18 to TRBJ2-7, with no clear D. This CDR3 spans 13 amino acids. The germline CDR1 and CDR2 sequences are KGHSH and LQKENI. Trimming took off 5 bases at V and 0 bases at J, with 8 bases between the two ends.